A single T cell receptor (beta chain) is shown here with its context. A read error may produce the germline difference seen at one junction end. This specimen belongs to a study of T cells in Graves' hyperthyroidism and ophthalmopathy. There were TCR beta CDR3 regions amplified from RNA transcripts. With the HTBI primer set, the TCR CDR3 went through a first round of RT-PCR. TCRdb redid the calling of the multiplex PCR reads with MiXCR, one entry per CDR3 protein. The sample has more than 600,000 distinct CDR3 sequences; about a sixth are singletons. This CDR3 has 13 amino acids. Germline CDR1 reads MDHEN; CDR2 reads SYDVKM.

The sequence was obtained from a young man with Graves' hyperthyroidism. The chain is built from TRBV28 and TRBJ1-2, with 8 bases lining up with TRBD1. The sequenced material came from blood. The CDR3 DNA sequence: TGTGCCAGCAGTCCGACAGGGGTGTATGACTACACCTTC. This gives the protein CASSPTGVYDYTF.